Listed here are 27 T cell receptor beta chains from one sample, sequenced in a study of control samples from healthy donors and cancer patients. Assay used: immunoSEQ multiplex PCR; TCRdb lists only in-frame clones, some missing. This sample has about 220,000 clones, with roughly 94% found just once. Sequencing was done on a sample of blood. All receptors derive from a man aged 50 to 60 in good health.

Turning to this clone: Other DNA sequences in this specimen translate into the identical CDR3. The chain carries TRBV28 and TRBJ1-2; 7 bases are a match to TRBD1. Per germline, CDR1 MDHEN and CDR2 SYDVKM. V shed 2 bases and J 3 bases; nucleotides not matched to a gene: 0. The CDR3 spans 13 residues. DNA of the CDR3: TGTGCCAGCAGTTTAACAGGGGACTATGGCTACACCTTC. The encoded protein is CASSLTGDYGYTF.

The CDR3 sequence: CASSTRTGANTGELFF. CDR3 DNA sequence: TGTGCCAGCAGCACACGGACAGGCGCTAACACCGGGGAGCTGTTTTTT. J is TRBJ2-2 and V is TRBV14; 7 positions agree with TRBD1. CDR1 and CDR2 (germline): SGHDN, FVKESK. This CDR3 comprises 16 residues. The V gene end was trimmed by 5 bases and the J gene end by 2 bases; junction bases not matched to a gene: 8.

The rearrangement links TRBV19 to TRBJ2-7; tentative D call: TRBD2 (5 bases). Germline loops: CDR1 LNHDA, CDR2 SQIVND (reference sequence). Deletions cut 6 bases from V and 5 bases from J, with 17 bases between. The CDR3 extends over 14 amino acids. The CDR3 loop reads CASSLRRSGDEQYF. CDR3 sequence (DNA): TGTGCCAGTAGCCTCCGGAGGAGCGGAGACGAGCAGTACTTC.

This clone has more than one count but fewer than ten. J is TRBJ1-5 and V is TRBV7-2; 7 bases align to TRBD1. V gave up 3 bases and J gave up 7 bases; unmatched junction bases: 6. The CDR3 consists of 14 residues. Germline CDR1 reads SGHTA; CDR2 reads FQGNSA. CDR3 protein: CASSLGGQRQPQHF. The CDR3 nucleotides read TGTGCCAGCAGCTTGGGGGGACAGCGGCAGCCCCAGCATTTT.

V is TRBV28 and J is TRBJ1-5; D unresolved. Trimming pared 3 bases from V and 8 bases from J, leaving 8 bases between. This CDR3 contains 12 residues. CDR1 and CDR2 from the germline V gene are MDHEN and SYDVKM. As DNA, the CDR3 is TGTGCCAGCAGTTTGGTCGGAAAGCCCCAGCATTTT. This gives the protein CASSLVGKPQHF.

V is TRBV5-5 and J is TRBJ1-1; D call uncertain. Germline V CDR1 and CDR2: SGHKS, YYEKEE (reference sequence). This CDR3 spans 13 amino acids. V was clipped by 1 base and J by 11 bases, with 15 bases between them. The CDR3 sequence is CASSLPDSMMAFF. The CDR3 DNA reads TGTGCCAGCAGCTTGCCGGACTCCATGATGGCTTTCTTT.

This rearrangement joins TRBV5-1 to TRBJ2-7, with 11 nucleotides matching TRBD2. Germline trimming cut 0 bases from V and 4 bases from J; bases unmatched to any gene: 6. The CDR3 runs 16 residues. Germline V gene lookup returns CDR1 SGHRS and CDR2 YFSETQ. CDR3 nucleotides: TGCGCCAGCAGCTTGGATAGCGGGGGGGCCTGGTACGAGCAGTACTTC. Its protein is CASSLDSGGAWYEQYF. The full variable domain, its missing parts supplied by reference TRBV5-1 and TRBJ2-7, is KAGVTQTPRYLIKTRGQQVTLSCSPISGHRSVSWYQQTPGQGLQFLFEYFSETQRNKGNFPGRFSGRQFSNSRSEMNVSTLELGDSALYLCASSLDSGGAWYEQYFGPGTRLTVT.

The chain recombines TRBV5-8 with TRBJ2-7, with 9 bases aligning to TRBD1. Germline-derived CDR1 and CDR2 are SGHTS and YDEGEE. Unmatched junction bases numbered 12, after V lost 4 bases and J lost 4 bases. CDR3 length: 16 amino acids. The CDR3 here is CASSPSDRGVRYEQYV. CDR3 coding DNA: TGTGCCAGCAGCCCCTCGGACAGGGGTGTACGGTACGAGCAGTACGTC.

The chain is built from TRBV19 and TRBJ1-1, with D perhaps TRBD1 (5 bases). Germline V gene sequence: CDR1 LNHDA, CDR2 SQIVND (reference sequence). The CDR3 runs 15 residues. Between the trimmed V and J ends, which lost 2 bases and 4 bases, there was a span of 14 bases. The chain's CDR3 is CASSIIRGASTEAFF. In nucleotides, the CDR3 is TGTGCCAGTAGTATAATCCGGGGCGCGAGCACTGAAGCTTTCTTT.

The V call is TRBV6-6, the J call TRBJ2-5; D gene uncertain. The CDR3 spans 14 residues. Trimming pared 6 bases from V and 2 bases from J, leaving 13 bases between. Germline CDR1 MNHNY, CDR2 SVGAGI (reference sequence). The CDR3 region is CASSARSVQETQYF. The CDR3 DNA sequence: TGTGCCAGCAGCGCCCGGAGCGTACAAGAGACCCAGTACTTC.

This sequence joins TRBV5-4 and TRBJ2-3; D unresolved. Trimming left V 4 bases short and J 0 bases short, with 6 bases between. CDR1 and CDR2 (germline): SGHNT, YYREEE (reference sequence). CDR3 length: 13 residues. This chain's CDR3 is CASSRDSTDTQYF. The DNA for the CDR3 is TGTGCCAGCAGCAGAGACAGCACAGATACGCAGTATTTT.

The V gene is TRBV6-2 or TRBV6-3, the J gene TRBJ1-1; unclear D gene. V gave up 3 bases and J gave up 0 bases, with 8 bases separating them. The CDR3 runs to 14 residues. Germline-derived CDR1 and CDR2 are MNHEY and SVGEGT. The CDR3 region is CASSYEGMNTEAFF. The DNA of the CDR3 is TGTGCCAGCAGTTATGAGGGCATGAACACTGAAGCTTTCTTT.

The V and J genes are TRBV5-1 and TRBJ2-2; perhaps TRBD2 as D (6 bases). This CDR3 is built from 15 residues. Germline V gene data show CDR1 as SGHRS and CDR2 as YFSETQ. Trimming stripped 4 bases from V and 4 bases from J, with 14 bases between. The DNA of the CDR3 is TGCGCCAGCAGCCCGACCGGGACTTCCACCGGGGAGCTGTTTTTT. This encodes CASSPTGTSTGELFF.

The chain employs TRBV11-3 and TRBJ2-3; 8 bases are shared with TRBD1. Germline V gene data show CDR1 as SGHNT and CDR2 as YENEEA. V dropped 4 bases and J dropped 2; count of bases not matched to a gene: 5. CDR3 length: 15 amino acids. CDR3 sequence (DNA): TGTGCCAGCAGCTCCCCGGGACAGGACACAGATACGCAGTATTTT. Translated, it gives CASSSPGQDTDTQYF.

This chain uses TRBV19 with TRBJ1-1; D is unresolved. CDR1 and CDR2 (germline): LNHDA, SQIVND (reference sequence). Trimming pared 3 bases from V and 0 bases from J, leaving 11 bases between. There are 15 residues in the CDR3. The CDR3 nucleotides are TGTGCCAGTAGTATTGTTGGCAGATTGAACACTGAAGCTTTCTTT. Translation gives CASSIVGRLNTEAFF.

The CDR3 DNA is TGTGCCAGCAGTTCTCGGTCATCCTGGAGTAATGAGCAGTTCTTC. It specifies CASSSRSSWSNEQFF. The chain joins TRBV28 to TRBJ2-1; D uncertain. Trimming removed 4 bases from V and 7 bases from J, with 17 bases in between. From germline, CDR1 is MDHEN and CDR2 SYDVKM. The CDR3 is 15 residues long.

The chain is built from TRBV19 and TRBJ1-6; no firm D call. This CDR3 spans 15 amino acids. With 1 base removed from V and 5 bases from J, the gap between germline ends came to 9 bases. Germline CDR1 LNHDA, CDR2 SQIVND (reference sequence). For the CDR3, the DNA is TGTGCCAGTAGTATAGCGACATACGATAATTCACCCCTCCACTTT. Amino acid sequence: CASSIATYDNSPLHF.

In DNA, the CDR3 is TGCAGCGTTGCGTCAAACACTGAAGCTTTCTTT. Residues: CSVASNTEAFF. The chain is built from TRBV29-1 and TRBJ1-1; D gene uncertain. In germline, CDR1 is SQVTM, CDR2 ANQGSEA. The V and J ends lost 4 bases and 2 bases respectively, with 5 bases between them. This CDR3 contains 11 residues.

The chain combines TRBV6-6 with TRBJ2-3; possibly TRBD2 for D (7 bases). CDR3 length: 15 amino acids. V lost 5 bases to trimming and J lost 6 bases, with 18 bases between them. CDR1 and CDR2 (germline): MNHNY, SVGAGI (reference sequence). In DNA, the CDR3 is TGTGCCAGCAGTGAGGGGGGGGTTTTGATCGATACGCAGTATTTT. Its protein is CASSEGGVLIDTQYF.

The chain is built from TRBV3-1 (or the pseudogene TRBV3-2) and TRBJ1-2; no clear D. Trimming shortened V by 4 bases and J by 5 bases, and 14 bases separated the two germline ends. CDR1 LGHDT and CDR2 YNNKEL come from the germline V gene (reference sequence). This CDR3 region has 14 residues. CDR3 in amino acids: CASSRVGAGYGYTF. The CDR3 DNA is TGTGCCAGCAGCCGCGTGGGAGCGGGGTATGGCTACACCTTC.

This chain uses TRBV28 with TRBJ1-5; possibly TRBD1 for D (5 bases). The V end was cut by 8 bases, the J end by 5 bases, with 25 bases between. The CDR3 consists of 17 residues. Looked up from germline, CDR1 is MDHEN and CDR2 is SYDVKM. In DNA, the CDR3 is TGTGCCAGCCATCAGGACTACAGGCACTGGGCGTATCAGCCCCAGCATTTT. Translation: CASHQDYRHWAYQPQHF.

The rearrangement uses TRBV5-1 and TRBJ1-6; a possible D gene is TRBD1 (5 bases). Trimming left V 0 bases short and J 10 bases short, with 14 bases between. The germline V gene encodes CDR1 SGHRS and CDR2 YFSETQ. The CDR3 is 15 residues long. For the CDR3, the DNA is TGCGCCAGCAGCTTGGTGGGGGACTCAAGGTCACCCCTCCACTTT. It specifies CASSLVGDSRSPLHF.

CDR3 DNA: TGTGCCAGCAGCTCCCCCCGGGACACGCCAGGAAGCGCCATATATTTT. Translation gives CASSSPRDTPGSAIYF. The chain combines TRBV7-2 with TRBJ1-3; the D gene is possibly TRBD1 (6 bases). The V gene's germline CDR1 is SGHTA and CDR2 FQGNSA. The V end was cut by 4 bases, the J end by 11 bases, with 24 bases between. The CDR3 length is 16 residues.

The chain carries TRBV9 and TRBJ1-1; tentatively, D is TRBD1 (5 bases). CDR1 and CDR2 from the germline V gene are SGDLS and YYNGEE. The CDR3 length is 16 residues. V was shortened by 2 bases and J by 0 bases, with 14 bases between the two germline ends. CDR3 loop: CASSVGVGLLNTEAFF. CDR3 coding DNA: TGTGCCAGCAGCGTCGGTGTGGGGCTTTTGAACACTGAAGCTTTCTTT. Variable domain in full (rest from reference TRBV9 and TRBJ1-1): DSGVTQTPKHLITATGQRVTLRCSPRSGDLSVYWYQQSLDQGLQFLIQYYNGEERAKGNILERFSAQQFPDLHSELNLSSLELGDSALYFCASSVGVGLLNTEAFFGQGTRLTVV.

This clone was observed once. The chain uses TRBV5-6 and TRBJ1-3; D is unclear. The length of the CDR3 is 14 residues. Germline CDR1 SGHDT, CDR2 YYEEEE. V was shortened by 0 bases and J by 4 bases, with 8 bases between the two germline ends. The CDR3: CASSLVSGGNTIYF. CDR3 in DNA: TGTGCCAGCAGCTTGGTTTCCGGAGGAAACACCATATATTTT.

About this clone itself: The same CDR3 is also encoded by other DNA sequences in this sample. In DNA, the CDR3 is TGCGCCAGCAGCCAGGGACGGAGTTACGAGCAGTACTTC. Its translation: CASSQGRSYEQYF. The V call is TRBV4-3, the J call TRBJ2-7, with D tentatively TRBD1 or TRBD2 (5 bases each). CDR1 is LGHNA, CDR2 YSLEER, per germline. With 3 bases removed from V and 4 bases from J, the gap between germline ends came to 10 bases. The CDR3 extends over 13 amino acids.

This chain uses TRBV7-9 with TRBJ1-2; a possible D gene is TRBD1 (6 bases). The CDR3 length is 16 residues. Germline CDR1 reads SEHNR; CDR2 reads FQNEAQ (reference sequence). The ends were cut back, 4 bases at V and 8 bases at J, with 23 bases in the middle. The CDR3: CASSSHYTGTQGGYTF. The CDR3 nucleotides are TGTGCCAGCAGCTCCCATTATACAGGAACTCAGGGGGGCTACACCTTC. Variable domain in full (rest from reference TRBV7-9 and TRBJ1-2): DTGVSQNPRHKITKRGQNVTFRCDPISEHNRLYWYRQTLGQGPEFLTYFQNEAQLEKSRLLSDRFSAERPKGSFSTLEIQRTEQGDSAMYLCASSSHYTGTQGGYTFGSGTRLTVV.